This record looks at one T cell receptor (beta chain) sequence and its context. CDR3 length: 16 amino acids. This entry comes from a study of T cells after yellow fever vaccination. Study-wide context: Fractions low in cell number were prepared with SMART-Seq v4 Ultra Low Input.

A single record per CDR3 protein comes from TCRdb applying MiXCR to the 5' RACE reads. The sample lists about 630,000 distinct CDR3 sequences, approximately 13% occurring once. This TCR was recovered from a man aged 25-45 years who received the YFV17D yellow fever vaccine. The chain is built from TRBV21-1 and TRBJ1-6; TRBD1, the table's D call, was not compared with the DNA. TRBV21-1 is listed as a pseudogene. The starting material was PBMCs, obtained on the day of the yellow fever booster vaccination. The CDR3, as DNA: TGTGCCAGCACCCTTAAACGGACACACATTAATTCACCCCTCCACTTT. Protein product: CASTLKRTHINSPLHF.